This TCR beta chain is from a study of blood T cell repertoires in COVID-19. Overall study context: The United States, Italy and Spain provided the acute and convalescent COVID-19 samples. The analysed material was cDNA or gDNA that came from T cells, B-cell-depleted T cells, or PBMCs.

Cohort placement rested on clinical history that participants reported themselves. Per the original methods: Quantification of nucleated cells was approximated via reference gene primer amplification. Measured with immunoSEQ multiplex PCR; TCRdb has only the in-frame clones, and not every one. The V and J calls and clone size were taken over from that table, and D and trimming were inferred from the DNA. The profile shows roughly 290,000 clones, around 86% of them singletons. Material for sequencing was PBMCs or T cells enriched from blood (not recorded which). The receptor was derived from a woman between 40 and 55 years old who had recovered from COVID-19.

CDR3 region: CASRGGFVGQETQYF. CDR3 coding DNA: TGTGCCAGCAGGGGGGGGTTTGTGGGCCAAGAGACCCAGTACTTC. The chain employs TRBV27 and TRBJ2-5; the match to TRBD2 covers 7 bases. This CDR3 is built from 15 residues. CDR1 is MNHEY and CDR2 is SMNVEV in the germline V gene (reference sequence). Trimming took 6 bases from V and 1 from J; bases not matched to a gene: 8.